Following are 8 T cell receptor beta chains from one sample sequenced in a study of blood T cells in healthy people across ages. Then a second PCR, running roughly 7 to 11 cycles, was carried out with a sample-barcoded 5' primer and a J-beta primer mix. TCRdb processed the 5' RACE reads anew with MiXCR; each CDR3 protein has one entry. In the table there are more than 900,000 distinct CDR3 sequences, about 29% of which are singletons. The same sample was also studied in work on T cells of mothers and their children.

Specimen: blood. The receptor set was obtained from a woman in her thirties or forties in good health.

This clonotype was recorded a few times. The chain combines TRBV5-1 with TRBJ1-6, with TRBD1 matching over 10 bases. V lost 3 bases to trimming and J lost 7 bases; unmatched junction nucleotides: 4. Germline CDR1 and CDR2: SGHRS and YFSETQ. The CDR3 contains 15 residues. CDR3 sequence: CASSSGQGGNSPLHF. CDR3 bases: TGCGCCAGCAGCTCCGGACAGGGGGGAAATTCACCCCTCCACTTT. Full variable domain (missing parts from reference TRBV5-1 and TRBJ1-6): KAGVTQTPRYLIKTRGQQVTLSCSPISGHRSVSWYQQTPGQGLQFLFEYFSETQRNKGNFPGRFSGRQFSNSRSEMNVSTLELGDSALYLCASSSGQGGNSPLHFGNGTRLTVT.

This clonotype was detected a few times. It may be a read error: a sequence one base away is much more abundant. This chain connects TRBV7-7 to TRBJ2-7; D unresolved. The CDR3 length is 13 residues. Germline values: CDR1 SSHAT, CDR2 FNYEAQ (reference sequence). CDR3 nucleotide sequence: TGTGCTAGCAGCCCAGACGAGGACTACGAGCAGTACTTC. It codes for CASSPDEDYEQYF.

V and J are TRBV6-5 and TRBJ1-2, with unresolved D. The germline CDR1 and CDR2 sequences are MNHEY and SVGAGI. The CDR3 runs 12 residues. V was trimmed by 11 bases and J by 2 bases, leaving 12 bases between them. As DNA, the CDR3 is TGTGCCGGGTCGGACGGAAACTATGGCTACACCTTC. This sequence encodes CAGSDGNYGYTF.

The chain's CDR3 is CSARDPGLADYTDTQYF. The DNA for the CDR3 is TGCAGTGCTAGAGATCCGGGACTAGCGGACTACACAGATACGCAGTATTTT. The gene calls are TRBV20-1 and TRBJ2-3; 11 bases line up with TRBD2. J gave up 2 bases and V 0 bases, and 7 bases lay outside the gene matches. CDR3 size: 17 residues. The V gene's germline CDR1 is DFQATT and CDR2 SNEGSKA (reference sequence).

This clonotype was seen only a few times. The chain recombines TRBV4-2 with TRBJ2-1, with D possibly being TRBD2 (5 bases). V was shortened by 1 base and J by 7 bases, with 20 bases between the two germline ends. The CDR3 runs 17 residues. Germline CDR1 reads LGHNA; CDR2 reads YNFKEQ. This chain's CDR3 is CASSQVPTEMEVNEQFF. The CDR3 region has the DNA TGTGCCAGCAGCCAAGTCCCGACTGAGATGGAGGTAAATGAGCAGTTCTTC.

The table lists this clonotype with many counts. The chain joins TRBV2 to TRBJ2-3; D is unresolved. The CDR3 runs to 13 residues. Germline CDR1 is SNHLY and CDR2 is FYNNEI. V was shortened by 6 bases and J by 6 bases, with 13 bases between the two germline ends. This CDR3 reads CASSPQPGDTQYF. DNA of the CDR3: TGTGCCAGCAGCCCTCAGCCCGGGGATACGCAGTATTTT.

In its sample, this clonotype was seen a few times. The rearrangement uses TRBV20-1 and TRBJ1-6; 8 nucleotides line up with TRBD1. This CDR3 is built from 12 residues. Germline V lookup: CDR1 DFQATT, CDR2 SNEGSKA (reference sequence). V trimming: 4 bases; J trimming: 10 bases; junction bases outside the gene matches: 3. CDR3 in amino acids: CSATRTGSPLHF. Here the CDR3 DNA reads TGCAGTGCTACCCGGACAGGGTCACCCCTCCACTTT.

Details on this clonotype: A read error may account for a junction end that differs from germline. The chain combines TRBV7-7 with TRBJ2-3, with TRBD2 identical over 9 bases. Germline CDR1 SSHAT, CDR2 FNYEAQ (reference sequence). This CDR3 region has 16 residues. For the CDR3, the DNA is TGTGCTAGCAGCAGAAATAGCGGGGGAGGCACAGATACGCAGTATTTT. This codes for CASSRNSGGGTDTQYF.